These 28 T cell receptor beta chains originate from one sample sequenced in a study of T cell changes during pregnancy in multiple sclerosis. Data came from immunoSEQ multiplex PCR; TCRdb stores just in-frame clones and leaves some out. The data contain tens of thousands of clones, 85% to 95% of them seen just once; the ten biggest clones take up around 0.4%. Here the sequenced sample was CD4+ T cells from peripheral blood mononuclear cells, taken in the second trimester of pregnancy. The source is a female donor with multiple sclerosis, enrolled in a pregnancy study.

The rearrangement joins TRBV5-1 to TRBJ2-7; TRBD1 aligns across 10 bases. The CDR3 spans 12 residues. V dropped 4 bases and J dropped 7; count of bases not matched to a gene: 2. CDR1 and CDR2 (germline): SGHRS, YFSETQ. The CDR3 DNA follows: TGCGCCAGCAGCAGGACAGGGGGTGAGCAGTACTTC. Protein product: CASSRTGGEQYF.

The chain couples TRBV29-1 to TRBJ2-3, with TRBD2 as a possible D gene (6 bases). This CDR3 is built from 13 residues. Germline V CDR1 and CDR2: SQVTM, ANQGSEA. V was clipped by 6 bases and J by 8 bases, with 18 bases between them. The chain's CDR3 is CSVRSQEGGTQYF. The CDR3 nucleotides are TGCAGCGTGAGATCGCAGGAGGGCGGTACGCAGTATTTT.

Here the CDR3 DNA reads TGCGCCAGCAGCCAAGACGAGCGGGAGTATGGGAATGAGCAGTTCTTC. It yields the protein CASSQDEREYGNEQFF. V is TRBV4-3 and J is TRBJ2-1; TRBD2 agrees at 8 bases. The CDR3 runs 16 residues. Trimming took 0 bases from V and 7 from J; bases not matched to a gene: 8. Germline V lookup: CDR1 LGHNA, CDR2 YSLEER.

This sequence joins TRBV4-3 and TRBJ1-2; 10 nucleotides line up with TRBD1. The V segment lost 0 bases and the J segment 7 bases; nucleotides outside the gene matches: 5. Germline CDR1 and CDR2: LGHNA and YSLEER. This CDR3 region has 15 residues. The CDR3 sequence: CASSQDQTGGLGYTF. The CDR3 DNA follows: TGCGCCAGCAGCCAAGATCAGACAGGGGGCCTTGGCTACACCTTC.

This clone was counted once. The rearrangement joins TRBV7-2 to TRBJ2-3; 9 positions match TRBD2. Trimming removed 2 bases from V and 2 bases from J; junction bases left unmatched: 8. Germline V CDR1 and CDR2: SGHTA, FQGNSA. The CDR3 is 17 amino acids. CDR3 bases: TGTGCCAGCAGCTTATCTTCCAGCGGGGGGATCACAGATACGCAGTATTTT. Translating gives CASSLSSSGGITDTQYF.

This chain connects TRBV7-9 to TRBJ2-1; 10 nucleotides line up with TRBD1. Germline CDR1 reads SEHNR; CDR2 reads FQNEAQ (reference sequence). Germline trimming cut 7 bases from V and 7 bases from J; bases unmatched to any gene: 10. The CDR3 loop spans 15 amino acids. CDR3 bases: TGTGCCAGCACCCGAGGGGGACAGGGGAAAAATGAGCAGTTCTTC. This gives the protein CASTRGGQGKNEQFF. Variable domain in full (rest from reference TRBV7-9 and TRBJ2-1): DTGVSQNPRHKITKRGQNVTFRCDPISEHNRLYWYRQTLGQGPEFLTYFQNEAQLEKSRLLSDRFSAERPKGSFSTLEIQRTEQGDSAMYLCASTRGGQGKNEQFFGPGTRLTVL.

This clone was observed a single time. The chain uses TRBV11-2 and TRBJ2-7, with 12 bases identical to TRBD2. CDR1 and CDR2 from the germline V gene are SGHAT and FQNNGV. This CDR3 has 15 amino acids. The J segment lost 5 bases and the V segment lost 5 bases, leaving 7 bases of the junction unmatched. The CDR3 loop is CASSNARTSGDEQYF. The CDR3 coding sequence is TGTGCCAGCAGCAATGCTCGGACTAGCGGGGACGAGCAGTACTTC.

The chain recombines TRBV7-2 with TRBJ2-5; 7 bases map to TRBD2. The CDR3 runs to 15 residues. The germline V gene has CDR1 SGHTA and CDR2 FQGNSA. The V segment lost 5 bases and the J segment 3 bases; nucleotides outside the gene matches: 9. CDR3 sequence: CASSPGGLTKETQYF. CDR3 nucleotide sequence: TGTGCCAGCAGCCCGGGAGGCCTTACTAAAGAGACCCAGTACTTC. The full variable domain, in which reference TRBV7-2 and TRBJ2-5 provide the parts outside the CDR3, is GAGVSQSPSNKVTEKGKDVELRCDPISGHTALYWYRQSLGQGLEFLIYFQGNSAPDKSGLPSDRFSAERTGGSVSTLTIQRTQQEDSAVYLCASSPGGLTKETQYFGPGTRLLVL.

The chain uses TRBV7-9 and TRBJ2-5; 9 nucleotides agree with TRBD1. The CDR3 contains 14 residues. The J segment lost 5 bases and the V segment lost 5 bases, leaving 6 bases of the junction unmatched. Germline values: CDR1 SEHNR, CDR2 FQNEAQ (reference sequence). CDR3 in amino acids: CASSRTGDVETQYF. Here the CDR3 DNA reads TGTGCCAGCAGCAGGACAGGGGATGTGGAGACCCAGTACTTC.

This clone came up a few times. The J gene is TRBJ2-3, the V gene TRBV5-1, with 10 bases aligning to TRBD2. CDR3 size: 16 residues. V shed 3 bases and J 2 bases; nucleotides not matched to a gene: 6. Germline values: CDR1 SGHRS, CDR2 YFSETQ. Here the CDR3 reads CASSSGTSDFTDTQYF. CDR3 sequence (DNA): TGCGCCAGCAGCTCCGGGACTAGCGACTTCACAGATACGCAGTATTTT.

V gene TRBV30 combines with J gene TRBJ1-5, with 11 bases aligning to TRBD1. The CDR3 spans 18 residues. V was pared by 6 bases and J by 1 base, with 14 bases of the junction left unmatched. Germline CDR1 is GTSNPN and CDR2 is SVGIG (reference sequence). DNA of the CDR3: TGTGCCTGTCGCCCCGGGACAGGGGGATTTTCGAGCAATCAGCCCCAGCATTTT. Its translation: CACRPGTGGFSSNQPQHF.

The chain uses TRBV11-3 and TRBJ2-1; D is uncertain. From germline, CDR1 is SGHNT and CDR2 YENEEA. There are 14 residues in the CDR3. V was shortened by 5 bases and J by 0 bases, with 8 bases between the two germline ends. CDR3 protein: CASSRVSSYNEQFF. The CDR3 nucleotides are TGTGCCAGCAGCCGGGTGAGCTCCTACAATGAGCAGTTCTTC. Variable domain in full (rest from reference TRBV11-3 and TRBJ2-1): EAGVVQSPRYKIIEKKQPVAFWCNPISGHNTLYWYLQNLGQGPELLIRYENEEAVDDSQLPKDRFSAERLKGVDSTLKIQPAELGDSAVYLCASSRVSSYNEQFFGPGTRLTVL.

The V gene is TRBV29-1, the J gene TRBJ1-1; D is ambiguous. V lost 4 bases and J 4 bases, leaving 13 bases between the germline ends. The CDR3 loop spans 13 amino acids. Germline CDR1 is SQVTM and CDR2 is ANQGSEA. The CDR3 DNA sequence: TGCAGCGTTGCGTTGTCAGTAATCACTGAAGCTTTCTTT. Protein sequence: CSVALSVITEAFF.

J is TRBJ2-1 and V is TRBV29-1; D might be TRBD2 (5 bases). The CDR3 runs 11 residues. The germline V and J ends were trimmed by 6 bases and 8 bases, with 11 bases remaining between them. The germline gives CDR1 SQVTM, CDR2 ANQGSEA. The CDR3 is CSVRPGDEQFF. The CDR3 coding sequence is TGCAGCGTCAGACCCGGGGATGAGCAGTTCTTC.

This chain connects TRBV29-1 to TRBJ2-5; a possible D gene is TRBD2 (5 bases). Trimming stripped 4 bases from V and 0 bases from J, with 9 bases between. Per germline, CDR1 SQVTM and CDR2 ANQGSEA. The CDR3 totals 13 residues. The CDR3 loop reads CSVVGADQETQYF. The CDR3, as DNA: TGCAGCGTTGTCGGAGCGGACCAAGAGACCCAGTACTTC.

The CDR3 sequence: CASSLQGFERFAFF. Written as DNA, the CDR3 is TGTGCCAGCAGTCTACAGGGCTTTGAACGGTTCGCTTTCTTT. The rearrangement joins TRBV27 to TRBJ1-1; D possibly corresponds to TRBD1 (6 bases). CDR3 length: 14 amino acids. The V and J ends lost 5 bases and 11 bases respectively, with 21 bases between them. CDR1 and CDR2 (germline): MNHEY, SMNVEV (reference sequence).

The chain uses TRBV6-1 and TRBJ2-7; no clear D gene. The CDR3 has 12 residues. Trimming pared 3 bases from V and 5 bases from J, leaving 8 bases between. Germline V gene lookup returns CDR1 MNHNS and CDR2 SASEGT. CDR3 region: CASSESLNEQYF. In nucleotides, the CDR3 is TGTGCCAGCAGTGAGAGCCTCAACGAGCAGTACTTC.

This rearrangement joins TRBV7-2 to TRBJ2-1; D perhaps matches TRBD2 (6 bases). V shed 1 base and J shed 4 bases, with 8 bases lying between them. This CDR3 region has 14 residues. From germline, CDR1 is SGHTA and CDR2 FQGNSA. The CDR3 nucleotides read TGTGCCAGCAGCTTAGATCGGGGGTACAATGAGCAGTTCTTC. This codes for CASSLDRGYNEQFF.

This chain joins TRBV27 and TRBJ1-1, with 8 positions matching TRBD1. Germline CDR1 reads MNHEY; CDR2 reads SMNVEV (reference sequence). The CDR3 totals 16 residues. The V and J ends lost 4 bases and 0 bases, in that order; junction bases with no gene match: 7. The CDR3 bases are TGTGCCAGCAGTTCTCAGGGGGCGCGGGTGAACACTGAAGCTTTCTTT. It encodes CASSSQGARVNTEAFF.

The J gene is TRBJ1-2, the V gene TRBV5-1; no firm D call. Looked up from germline, CDR1 is SGHRS and CDR2 is YFSETQ. Trimming took 4 bases from V and 1 from J, leaving 11 bases between them. The CDR3 has 14 amino acids. CDR3 in DNA: TGCGCCAGCAGCCAGTCGGGGAATAACTATGGCTACACCTTC. This gives the protein CASSQSGNNYGYTF.

The V call is TRBV11-3, the J call TRBJ2-7, with a tentative D call TRBD2 (6 bases). Germline CDR1 reads SGHNT; CDR2 reads YENEEA. V lost 2 bases to trimming and J lost 3 bases, with 8 bases between them. This CDR3 comprises 13 residues. CDR3 coding DNA: TGTGCCAGCAGCTTAATGGGGGGCTACGAGCAGTACTTC. It codes for CASSLMGGYEQYF.

The rearrangement links TRBV18 to TRBJ1-2, with 7 bases identical to TRBD1. Germline CDR1 KGHSH, CDR2 LQKENI. The CDR3 extends over 16 amino acids. V was clipped by 2 bases and J by 0 bases; unmatched bases: 6. The CDR3 sequence: CASSPATGMSNYGYTF. CDR3 nucleotide sequence: TGTGCCAGCTCACCAGCGACAGGGATGTCTAACTATGGCTACACCTTC.

J is TRBJ1-1 and V is TRBV4-3; D remains unclear. Looked up from germline, CDR1 is LGHNA and CDR2 is YSLEER. The V and J ends lost 6 bases and 6 bases respectively, with 17 bases between them. This CDR3 spans 14 amino acids. CDR3: CASSPYRTGSEAFF. CDR3 nucleotides: TGCGCCAGCAGTCCCTACCGAACGGGATCTGAAGCTTTCTTT.

The chain employs TRBV28 and TRBJ1-2; TRBD1 matches at 11 bases. Trimming took 6 bases from V and 4 from J; bases not matched to a gene: 4. The CDR3 extends over 14 amino acids. Looked up from germline, CDR1 is MDHEN and CDR2 is SYDVKM. The CDR3 DNA is TGTGCCAGCAGCCCCGGGACAGGGGGCTATGGCTACACCTTC. Amino acid sequence: CASSPGTGGYGYTF.

The V and J genes are TRBV11-2 and TRBJ2-1, with no clear D. The germline gives CDR1 SGHAT, CDR2 FQNNGV. CDR3 length: 13 residues. V was clipped by 0 bases and J by 7 bases, with 7 bases between them. The CDR3 here is CASSLEPENEQFF. The CDR3 DNA sequence: TGTGCCAGCAGCTTAGAACCCGAGAATGAGCAGTTCTTC.

This rearrangement joins TRBV11-3 to TRBJ2-5, with D unresolved. V was clipped by 5 bases and J by 7 bases, with 11 bases between them. CDR1 is SGHNT, CDR2 YENEEA, per germline. There are 12 residues in the CDR3. CDR3 bases: TGTGCCAGCAGCGGATTGCGGAGGACCCAGTACTTC. This gives the protein CASSGLRRTQYF.

This sequence joins TRBV27 and TRBJ2-7; 8 bases map to TRBD1. The CDR3 loop spans 14 amino acids. Germline V gene sequence: CDR1 MNHEY, CDR2 SMNVEV (reference sequence). Unmatched junction bases numbered 2, after V lost 4 bases and J lost 0 bases. CDR3 coding DNA: TGTGCCAGCAGTTACAGGGGGGTCTCCTACGAGCAGTACTTC. Translation gives CASSYRGVSYEQYF.

The chain links TRBV30 to TRBJ1-5; 7 positions agree with TRBD1. V dropped 3 bases and J dropped 4; count of bases not matched to a gene: 12. CDR1 is GTSNPN and CDR2 is SVGIG in the germline V gene (reference sequence). The CDR3 spans 16 residues. In DNA form, the CDR3 reads TGTGCCTGGAGCCATCGCGGACAGGCGCGTAATCAGCCCCAGCATTTT. Its translation is CAWSHRGQARNQPQHF.